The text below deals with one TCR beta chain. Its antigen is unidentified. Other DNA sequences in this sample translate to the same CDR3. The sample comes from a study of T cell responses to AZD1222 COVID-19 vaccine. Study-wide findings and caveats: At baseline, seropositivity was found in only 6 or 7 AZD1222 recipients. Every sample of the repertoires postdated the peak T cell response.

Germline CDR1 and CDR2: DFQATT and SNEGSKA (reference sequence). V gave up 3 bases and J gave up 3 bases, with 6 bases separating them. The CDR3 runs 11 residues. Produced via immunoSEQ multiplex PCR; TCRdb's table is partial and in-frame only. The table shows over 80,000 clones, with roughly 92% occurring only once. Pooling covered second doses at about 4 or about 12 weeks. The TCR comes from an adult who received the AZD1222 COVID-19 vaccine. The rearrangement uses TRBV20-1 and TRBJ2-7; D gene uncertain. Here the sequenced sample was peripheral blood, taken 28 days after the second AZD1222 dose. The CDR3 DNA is TGCAGTGCTAGGGCGGACTACGAGCAGTACTTC. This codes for CSARADYEQYF.